A selection of T cell receptor beta chains follows, all from one sample in a study of blood T cell repertoires in COVID-19. Sequencing was performed with immunoSEQ multiplex PCR; in TCRdb, only in-frame clones are kept and a portion is missing. The table records some 250,000 clones, 84% of them present only once. Sequencing used peripheral blood. The receptors stem from a man aged 55 to 70 with acute or convalescent COVID-19. CDR3s include the opening cysteine and the closing phenylalanine or tryptophan. Fields, in order: V gene, clone size, J gene, D gene, CDR3 protein, CDR3 DNA. A D gene is named only where the DNA matches it firmly. A clone size is listed for some rows: how often the clone was seen (once, few, many), or a class if it is expanded.

TRBV3-1/TRBV3-2	NA	TRBJ1-1	TRBD1	CASSQERGRGYNTEAFF	TGTGCCAGCAGCCAAGAGCGTGGCAGGGGGTATAACACTGAAGCTTTCTTT
TRBV19	NA	TRBJ2-7	NA	CASSSQGYEQYF	TGTGCCAGTAGTTCTCAGGGTTACGAGCAGTACTTC
TRBV10-3	NA	TRBJ1-2	NA	CAISDSYGYTF	TGTGCCATCAGTGACAGTTATGGCTACACCTTC
TRBV19	NA	TRBJ2-7	TRBD2	CASRETSGAYEQYF	TGTGCCAGTAGGGAGACTAGCGGGGCCTACGAGCAGTACTTC
TRBV4-2	NA	TRBJ2-5	NA	CASSQDRWQGRETQYF	TGTGCCAGCAGCCAAGATCGGTGGCAGGGAAGGGAGACCCAGTACTTC
TRBV7-2	NA	TRBJ2-2	TRBD2	CASSPPTSGINTGELFF	TGTGCCAGCAGCCCCCCGACTAGCGGGATAAACACCGGGGAGCTGTTTTTT
TRBV6-5	NA	TRBJ2-2	NA	CASSILNTGELFF	TGTGCCAGCAGTATCCTTAACACCGGGGAGCTGTTTTTT
TRBV27	NA	TRBJ1-2	TRBD1	CASSLWGTGIRGYTF	TGTGCCAGCAGTTTATGGGGGACAGGGATCCGGGGCTACACCTTC
TRBV6-5	few	TRBJ2-1	TRBD2	CASSSGLAGGPGEQFF	TGTGCCAGCAGTTCGGGACTAGCGGGAGGGCCGGGTGAGCAGTTCTTC
TRBV13	NA	TRBJ2-1	TRBD2	CASSLWVSSGIEQFF	TGTGCCAGCAGCTTATGGGTTTCTAGCGGAATTGAGCAGTTCTTC
TRBV2	NA	TRBJ1-2	NA	CASNTGPYGYTF	TGTGCCAGCAATACAGGGCCCTATGGCTACACCTTC
TRBV30	once	TRBJ1-5	NA	CAWSVGGNQPQHF	TGTGCCTGGAGTGTGGGGGGGAATCAGCCCCAGCATTTT
TRBV5-1	few	TRBJ2-3	TRBD2	CASSGGERTDTQYF	TGCGCCAGCAGCGGGGGGGAGCGCACAGATACGCAGTATTTT
TRBV19	NA	TRBJ2-7	TRBD1	CASSIGDRATKQYF	TGTGCCAGTAGTATAGGAGACAGGGCTACGAAGCAGTACTTC
TRBV3-1/TRBV3-2	NA	TRBJ1-2	TRBD1	CASSHQGERAGYGYTF	TGTGCCAGCAGCCATCAGGGGGAGAGGGCGGGCTATGGCTACACCTTC
TRBV5-1	NA	TRBJ2-5	NA	CASSLGGGETQYF	TGCGCCAGCAGCTTGGGAGGGGGAGAGACCCAGTACTTC
TRBV7-2	NA	TRBJ2-2	TRBD1	CASSLGTEHTGELFF	TGTGCCAGCAGCTTGGGGACAGAGCACACCGGGGAGCTGTTTTTT
TRBV7-2	NA	TRBJ2-7	NA	CASSLGLASSSYEQYF	TGTGCCAGCAGCTTAGGCCTAGCGTCCTCCTCCTACGAGCAGTACTTC
TRBV6-1	NA	TRBJ1-5	NA	CASSEGPWAGPRHSNQPQHF	TGTGCCAGCAGTGAGGGGCCGTGGGCAGGGCCCCGCCATAGCAATCAGCCCCAGCATTTT
TRBV7-8	NA	TRBJ2-1	TRBD1	CASSLMRTGATNEQFF	TGTGCCAGCAGCTTAATGCGGACAGGGGCTACCAATGAGCAGTTCTTC
TRBV5-8	NA	TRBJ2-5	TRBD2	CASLAGLMETQYF	TGTGCCAGCCTAGCGGGGTTAATGGAGACCCAGTACTTC
TRBV6-5	NA	TRBJ2-7	NA	CATLRDSYEQYF	TGTGCCACTTTACGGGATTCCTACGAGCAGTACTTC
TRBV3-1/TRBV3-2	NA	TRBJ2-7	NA	CASSQRLGEQYF	TGTGCCAGCAGCCAACGACTGGGCGAGCAGTACTTC
TRBV2	NA	TRBJ2-6	TRBD2	CASVKIAGGNSGANVLTF	TGTGCCAGCGTCAAGATAGCGGGGGGGAACTCTGGGGCCAACGTCCTGACTTTC
TRBV10-3	NA	TRBJ2-3	NA	CAISHGQGRSSGSTDTQYF	TGTGCCATCAGCCACGGACAGGGGAGGTCTAGCGGGAGTACAGATACGCAGTATTTT
TRBV18	NA	TRBJ2-6	NA	CASSPLRDSGANVLTF	TGTGCCAGCTCACCATTACGGGACTCTGGGGCCAACGTCCTGACTTTC
TRBV11-3	NA	TRBJ2-5	NA	CASSFSSGSQETQYF	TGTGCCAGCAGCTTCTCTTCCGGGAGTCAAGAGACCCAGTACTTC
TRBV12-2	NA	TRBJ1-2	NA	CASRLMGQAYGYTF	TGTGCAAGTCGCTTAATGGGACAGGCATATGGCTACACCTTC
TRBV11-2	NA	TRBJ2-7	TRBD2	CASSPRGGLVSAYEQYF	TGTGCCAGCAGCCCTAGAGGGGGACTAGTTTCGGCCTACGAGCAGTACTTC
TRBV4-2	NA	TRBJ1-1	NA	CASSQDPGSTEAFF	TGTGCCAGCAGCCAAGATCCGGGGAGCACTGAAGCTTTCTTT
TRBV2	once	TRBJ2-7	NA	CASSAENYEQYF	TGTGCCAGCTCTGCAGAAAACTACGAGCAGTACTTC
TRBV5-5	NA	TRBJ1-2	NA	CASSLGPLRGGVNYGYTF	TGTGCCAGCAGCTTGGGCCCTCTCAGGGGTGGGGTTAACTATGGCTACACCTTC
TRBV21-1	NA	TRBJ1-2	NA	CASSSRTCNYGYTF	TGTGCCAGCAGCAGTCGGACATGCAACTATGGCTACACCTTC
TRBV6-5	once	TRBJ2-2	NA	CASSFAPGHNTGELFF	TGTGCCAGCAGTTTTGCTCCGGGACATAACACCGGGGAGCTGTTTTTT
TRBV7-2	few	TRBJ1-2	NA	CASSLTSGGWDGYTF	TGTGCCAGCAGCTTAACTTCCGGGGGTTGGGATGGCTACACCTTC
TRBV12-3/TRBV12-4	NA	TRBJ1-5	NA	CASSLLSNQPQHF	TGTGCCAGCAGTTTACTTAGCAATCAGCCCCAGCATTTT
TRBV7-2	NA	TRBJ2-1	TRBD2	CASSPWTSGRTYNEQFF	TGTGCCAGCAGCCCTTGGACTAGCGGGAGGACCTACAATGAGCAGTTCTTC
TRBV5-1	once	TRBJ2-5	TRBD1	CASSWTGPGETQYF	TGCGCCAGCAGCTGGACAGGGCCGGGGGAGACCCAGTACTTC
TRBV4-1	NA	TRBJ2-2	TRBD1	CASSHGTGNTGELFF	TGCGCCAGCAGCCATGGGACAGGGAACACCGGGGAGCTGTTTTTT
TRBV20-1	NA	TRBJ2-7	NA	CSASSGSYEQYF	TGCAGTGCTAGTTCGGGGTCCTACGAGCAGTACTTC
TRBV5-1	NA	TRBJ1-5	TRBD1	CASSYGTGGRNQPQHF	TGCGCCAGCAGCTACGGGACAGGGGGCCGCAATCAGCCCCAGCATTTT
TRBV30	NA	TRBJ1-6	TRBD1	CAWRPLGQGGSPLHF	TGTGCCTGGAGACCACTAGGACAGGGCGGCTCACCCCTCCACTTT